The clone carrying this T cell receptor beta chain was seen many times. The antigen is not known. In germline, CDR1 is SGHTA, CDR2 FQGNSA. The CDR3 is 16 residues long. V lost 5 bases to trimming and J lost 0 bases; unmatched junction nucleotides: 7. One entry per CDR3 protein, called by TCRdb with MiXCR from the reads. The data contain 200,000 or so distinct CDR3 sequences, 28% of them singletons. This sample is drawn from a study of T cell repertoires in cytomegalovirus infection. General observations from the study: Pooled public TCR beta family frequency picked out CMV carriers with the relevant HLA.

The sample consisted of PBMCs. V is TRBV7-2 and J is TRBJ1-1; 9 bases are a match to TRBD1. The sequence derives from a human donor in good health (CMV status not recorded). Some clones in this sample may be carry-over from other donors' samples. The CDR3 is CASSRRTGALNTEAFF. In DNA form, the CDR3 reads TGTGCCAGCAGCCGGCGGACAGGGGCCCTGAACACTGAAGCTTTCTTT. The whole variable domain, remainder taken from reference TRBV7-2 and TRBJ1-1, is GAGVSQSPSNKVTEKGKDVELRCDPISGHTALYWYRQSLGQGLEFLIYFQGNSAPDKSGLPSDRFSAERTGGSVSTLTIQRTQQEDSAVYLCASSRRTGALNTEAFFGQGTRLTVV.